A single sample is the source of the 21 T cell receptor beta chains below, sequenced in a study of cytomegalovirus exposure and HLA in healthy donors. The study ran its PCR with 60 Vbeta and 13 Jbeta primers. Only in-frame clones appear in the TCRdb table, and some are missing; sequencing was by immunoSEQ multiplex PCR. The table lists roughly 100,000 clones, 75% to 85% of them singletons. Material for sequencing was PBMCs. Source of these receptors: a man between 18 and 29 years old in good health and CMV-seronegative.

The chain joins TRBV7-2 to TRBJ1-5; 9 bases agree with TRBD1. CDR1 SGHTA and CDR2 FQGNSA come from the germline V gene. This CDR3 spans 15 amino acids. Trimming took 6 bases from V and 5 from J; bases not matched to a gene: 8. The CDR3, as DNA: TGTGCCAGCAGGCCACAGGGGGCGGTTGATCAGCCCCAGCATTTT. As protein: CASRPQGAVDQPQHF.

This sequence joins TRBV5-4 and TRBJ2-5, with D tentatively TRBD2 (7 bases). V lost 4 bases and J lost 7, with 20 bases in between. Germline CDR1 SGHNT, CDR2 YYREEE (reference sequence). The CDR3 is made up of 15 amino acids. CDR3 DNA: TGTGCCAGCAGCCCCCGGGGGGCCGATGGAGGGACCCAGTACTTC. It translates to CASSPRGADGGTQYF.

This chain joins TRBV7-3 and TRBJ2-7; the match to TRBD1 covers 7 bases. V trimming: 0 bases; J trimming: 1 base; junction bases outside the gene matches: 3. The CDR3 has 15 residues. CDR1 is SGHTA and CDR2 is FQGTGA in the germline V gene. The CDR3 nucleotides are TGTGCCAGCAGCTTAACAGGGGGCGCTTCCTACGAGCAGTACTTC. It specifies CASSLTGGASYEQYF.

With regard to this clone: One junction end disagrees with the germline gene, perhaps due to a read error. The V gene is TRBV7-7, the J gene TRBJ2-7; 13 nucleotides align to TRBD2. The CDR3 covers 15 residues. Germline V gene lookup returns CDR1 SSHAT and CDR2 FNYEAQ (reference sequence). The CDR3 sequence is CASSVGTSGDYEQYF. CDR3 bases: TGTGCTAGCAGCGTCGGGACTAGCGGGGACTACGAGCAGTACTTC.

The chain couples TRBV5-6 to TRBJ2-1, with unresolved D. V gave up 0 bases and J gave up 8 bases, with 9 bases separating them. The CDR3 has 13 residues. In germline, CDR1 is SGHDT, CDR2 YYEEEE. The CDR3 sequence is CASSLGGTDEQFF. CDR3 coding DNA: TGTGCCAGCAGCTTGGGCGGTACGGATGAGCAGTTCTTC.

The chain joins TRBV7-8 to TRBJ2-2; TRBD2 is a possible D gene (7 bases). CDR3 length: 17 residues. Trimming removed 6 bases at V and 7 bases at J, with 24 bases between. CDR1 and CDR2 from the germline V gene are SGHVS and FQNEAQ. The CDR3 DNA is TGTGCCAGCAGTACGCCCTTCCGGGGGGCCCGTGGCGGGGAGCTGTTTTTT. Protein product: CASSTPFRGARGGELFF. Supplemented by reference TRBV7-8 and TRBJ2-2, the full variable domain reads GAGVSQSPRYKVAKRGQDVALRCDPISGHVSLFWYQQALGQGPEFLTYFQNEAQLDKSGLPSDRFFAERPEGSVSTLKIQRTQQEDSAVYLCASSTPFRGARGGELFFGEGSRLTVL.

Remarks on this clone: A junction end diverges from the germline sequence, so it may reflect a read error. This chain joins TRBV5-1 and TRBJ2-7; TRBD1 agrees at 10 bases. CDR3 length: 15 amino acids. Germline CDR1 is SGHRS and CDR2 is YFSETQ. The CDR3, as DNA: TGTGCCAGCAGCTGGGGAGGGACAGGGGTCTACGAGCAGTACTTC. Encoded protein: CASSWGGTGVYEQYF. Variable domain in full (rest from reference TRBV5-1 and TRBJ2-7): KAGVTQTPRYLIKTRGQQVTLSCSPISGHRSVSWYQQTPGQGLQFLFEYFSETQRNKGNFPGRFSGRQFSNSRSEMNVSTLELGDSALYLCASSWGGTGVYEQYFGPGTRLTVT.

CDR3 residues: CASNQQGDTEAFF. CDR3 bases: TGTGCCAGCAATCAACAGGGGGACACTGAAGCTTTCTTT. The chain links TRBV6-1 to TRBJ1-1, with 8 positions matching TRBD1. The CDR3 loop spans 13 amino acids. After removal of 7 bases from V and 3 bases from J, the junction contained 4 bases not matched to a gene. CDR1 is MNHNS, CDR2 SASEGT, per germline.

The chain couples TRBV2 to TRBJ2-2; possibly TRBD2 for D (6 bases). The V and J ends lost 4 bases and 4 bases respectively, with 13 bases between them. Germline loops: CDR1 SNHLY, CDR2 FYNNEI. The CDR3 covers 15 residues. CDR3 sequence reads: CASSGSGTFTGELFF. CDR3 bases: TGTGCCAGCAGTGGCTCCGGGACTTTCACCGGGGAGCTGTTTTTT.

The chain combines TRBV18 with TRBJ1-6; a possible D gene is TRBD1 (6 bases). Trimming shortened V by 2 bases and J by 7 bases, and 9 bases separated the two germline ends. Germline CDR1 and CDR2: KGHSH and LQKENI. This CDR3 has 14 amino acids. CDR3 residues: CASSPGGGNSPLHF. The CDR3 region has the DNA TGTGCCAGCTCACCAGGGGGCGGAAATTCACCCCTCCACTTT. Full variable domain (outside the CDR3, taken from reference TRBV18 and TRBJ1-6): NAGVMQNPRHLVRRRGQEARLRCSPMKGHSHVYWYRQLPEEGLKFMVYLQKENIIDESGMPKERFSAEFPKEGPSILRIQQVVRGDSAAYFCASSPGGGNSPLHFGNGTRLTVT.

This chain joins TRBV15 and TRBJ2-3, with 8 bases matching TRBD1. The germline gives CDR1 LNHNV, CDR2 YYDKDF (reference sequence). CDR3 length equals 16 residues. With V trimmed by 2 bases and J by 0 bases, 4 bases remained unmatched. The DNA for the CDR3 is TGTGCCACCAGCAGACGAACAGGGGGAAGCACAGATACGCAGTATTTT. Translated, it gives CATSRRTGGSTDTQYF.

This clone was seen only once. The chain combines TRBV11-2 with TRBJ2-1; 14 nucleotides match TRBD2. CDR3 length equals 19 residues. V shed 5 bases and J 1 base; nucleotides not matched to a gene: 10. Germline CDR1 and CDR2: SGHAT and FQNNGV. CDR3 region: CASSPRLAGGPASYNEQFF. In DNA, the CDR3 is TGTGCCAGCAGCCCGAGACTAGCGGGAGGGCCGGCGTCCTACAATGAGCAGTTCTTC.

The chain carries TRBV5-1 and TRBJ2-1, with 8 bases identical to TRBD2. The CDR3 covers 14 residues. CDR1 is SGHRS, CDR2 YFSETQ, per germline. The junction had 6 bases not matched to a gene; V was cut back by 5 bases and J by 5 bases. Here the CDR3 DNA reads TGCGCCAGCAGTCTTAGGACTAGCCACAATGAGCAGTTCTTC. This translates into CASSLRTSHNEQFF.

The chain joins TRBV29-1 to TRBJ1-4; the D gene is possibly TRBD1 (6 bases). The V and J ends lost 6 bases and 4 bases respectively, with 18 bases between them. The germline V gene has CDR1 SQVTM and CDR2 ANQGSEA. The CDR3 covers 15 residues. CDR3 amino acids: CSVITEDSINEKLFF. CDR3 coding DNA: TGCAGCGTAATAACAGAGGACAGTATTAATGAAAAACTGTTTTTT.

The chain has TRBV19 and TRBJ2-7; 8 nucleotides align to TRBD1. In germline, CDR1 is LNHDA, CDR2 SQIVND (reference sequence). This CDR3 contains 14 residues. Trimming took 6 bases from V and 6 from J; bases not matched to a gene: 10. CDR3 loop: CASSPNDRGGEQYF. The CDR3, as DNA: TGTGCCAGTAGCCCAAATGACAGGGGAGGCGAGCAGTACTTC.

The V call is TRBV7-3, the J call TRBJ1-2; 8 nucleotides agree with TRBD1. There are 14 residues in the CDR3. Trimming cost V 6 bases and J 3 bases; bases outside gene matches: 6. CDR1 is SGHTA and CDR2 is FQGTGA in the germline V gene. The CDR3 bases are TGTGCCAGCAGGGGACAGGACGGGCACTATGGCTACACCTTC. This encodes CASRGQDGHYGYTF. Full variable domain (rest looked up from reference TRBV7-3 and TRBJ1-2): GAGVSQTPSNKVTEKGKYVELRCDPISGHTALYWYRQSLGQGPEFLIYFQGTGAADDSGLPNDRFFAVRPEGSVSTLKIQRTERGDSAVYLCASRGQDGHYGYTFGSGTRLTVV.

The J gene is TRBJ2-1, the V gene TRBV19; TRBD2 aligns across 9 bases. CDR3 length: 19 amino acids. V was clipped by 6 bases and J by 0 bases; unmatched bases: 15. Germline CDR1 is LNHDA and CDR2 is SQIVND (reference sequence). The CDR3 nucleotides read TGTGCCAGTAGCCCTCAGGCAGGGGGACTAGCAAGCTCCTACAATGAGCAGTTCTTC. Translation gives CASSPQAGGLASSYNEQFF.

This clone was observed a handful of times. The genes are TRBV7-2 and TRBJ1-5, with a weak D call TRBD1 (6 bases). From germline, CDR1 is SGHTA and CDR2 FQGNSA. The ends were cut back, 4 bases at V and 2 bases at J, with 9 bases in the middle. The CDR3 is 14 residues long. Here the CDR3 reads CASSSRQGNQPQHF. Here the CDR3 DNA reads TGTGCCAGCAGCTCTCGACAGGGCAATCAGCCCCAGCATTTT.

The chain combines TRBV7-2 with TRBJ2-7; D is possibly TRBD2 (5 bases). The CDR3 contains 13 residues. V was shortened by 2 bases and J by 4 bases, with 9 bases between the two germline ends. From germline, CDR1 is SGHTA and CDR2 FQGNSA. The CDR3 sequence: CASSLPGRYEQYF. The CDR3 DNA reads TGTGCCAGCAGCTTACCGGGGAGATACGAGCAGTACTTC.

The chain links TRBV9 to TRBJ1-2, with 8 bases that match TRBD1. Germline loops: CDR1 SGDLS, CDR2 YYNGEE. The CDR3 is made up of 15 amino acids. V was pared by 3 bases and J by 2 bases, with 6 bases of the junction left unmatched. The CDR3 DNA reads as TGTGCCAGCAGCGGGGGAGGACAGGGAAACTATGGCTACACCTTC. Residues: CASSGGGQGNYGYTF.

The chain has TRBV19 and TRBJ1-5, with 11 bases aligning to TRBD1. The CDR3 has 21 amino acids. The junction had 20 bases not matched to a gene; V was cut back by 4 bases and J by 3 bases. Germline lookup yields CDR1 LNHDA and CDR2 SQIVND (reference sequence). CDR3 in amino acids: CASSTEGRTGGELPSNQPQHF. In nucleotides, the CDR3 is TGTGCCAGTAGTACAGAGGGGCGGACAGGGGGCGAATTACCTTCCAATCAGCCCCAGCATTTT.